These 31 T cell receptor beta chains originate from one sample sequenced in a study of CD8 T cells in ankylosing spondylitis. From the 5' RACE reads, TCRdb called clonotypes with MiXCR, one entry per CDR3 protein. There are about 800,000 distinct CDR3 sequences in the sample; about 10% occur only once, and approximately 0.46% lies in the top ten. These receptors' antigens are unknown. Study results and limitations: Ankylosing spondylitis blood appeared to be characterized by a TCR beta motif of 7 to 9 highly homologous variants.

Specimen: blood, either unsorted or a sorted T cell fraction (not recorded which). These TCRs come from a male donor with ankylosing spondylitis.

This clonotype has more than one count but fewer than ten. The gene calls are TRBV20-1 and TRBJ2-5, with TRBD1 as a possible D gene (5 bases). This CDR3 has 14 amino acids. Trimming removed 1 base at V and 2 bases at J, with 11 bases between. Germline V gene lookup returns CDR1 DFQATT and CDR2 SNEGSKA (reference sequence). CDR3 sequence reads: CSARGQFLQETQYF. The CDR3 coding sequence is TGCAGTGCTAGAGGACAGTTTCTTCAAGAGACCCAGTACTTC.

Many counts were recorded for this clonotype. The chain couples TRBV5-1 to TRBJ2-5; no firm D call. Trimming shortened V by 0 bases and J by 5 bases, and 5 bases separated the two germline ends. Germline CDR1 SGHRS, CDR2 YFSETQ. This CDR3 has 12 residues. In DNA, the CDR3 is TGCGCCAGCAGCTTGGGGAAGGAGACCCAGTACTTC. This gives the protein CASSLGKETQYF.

The table lists this clonotype with many counts. This chain uses TRBV4-3 with TRBJ2-1, with D unresolved. The CDR3 has 16 amino acids. Germline assignment: CDR1 LGHNA and CDR2 YSLEER. V lost 1 base and J 5 bases, leaving 15 bases between the germline ends. CDR3 protein: CASSQGAGIVDNEQFF. DNA of the CDR3: TGCGCCAGCAGCCAAGGGGCCGGAATTGTCGACAATGAGCAGTTCTTC.

This clonotype was observed a few times. V gene TRBV24-1 combines with J gene TRBJ2-7; 7 bases fit TRBD1. CDR3 length: 14 amino acids. V shed 7 bases and J 3 bases; nucleotides not matched to a gene: 8. CDR1 and CDR2 (germline): KGHDR, SFDVKD. The CDR3 loop is CATRFGQEVYEQYF. CDR3 in DNA: TGTGCCACCAGGTTCGGACAGGAGGTCTACGAGCAGTACTTC.

This chain uses TRBV12-3 or TRBV12-4 with TRBJ2-7; D may be TRBD2 (6 bases). Trimming shortened V by 3 bases and J by 0 bases, and 21 bases separated the two germline ends. The CDR3 runs 18 residues. This chain's CDR3 is CASSFGGWRDAISYEQYF. The CDR3 nucleotides are TGTGCCAGCAGTTTCGGAGGTTGGCGGGACGCCATCTCCTACGAGCAGTACTTC.

The chain employs TRBV20-1 and TRBJ2-1; perhaps TRBD2 as D (6 bases). Germline V CDR1 and CDR2: DFQATT, SNEGSKA (reference sequence). This CDR3 comprises 14 residues. V was trimmed by 6 bases and J by 3 bases, leaving 15 bases between them. In DNA form, the CDR3 reads TGCAGTGCAACCTCGGGACTCCTCTACAATGAGCAGTTCTTC. Its translation is CSATSGLLYNEQFF.

The V call is TRBV10-3, the J call TRBJ1-2; possibly TRBD1 for D (6 bases). Trimming took off 0 bases at V and 8 bases at J, with 7 bases between the two ends. Germline V gene lookup returns CDR1 ENHRY and CDR2 SYGVKD. There are 12 residues in the CDR3. The CDR3 coding sequence is TGTGCCATCAGTGAGTCGCAGGGGGGCTACACCTTC. Protein sequence: CAISESQGGYTF.

The rearrangement links TRBV5-1 to TRBJ2-1; TRBD2 aligns across 14 bases. Germline V gene sequence: CDR1 SGHRS, CDR2 YFSETQ. The length of the CDR3 is 17 residues. The trim removed 4 bases at V and 5 bases at J, leaving 8 bases unmatched. The CDR3 reads CASSIAGTSGRNNEQFF. CDR3 bases: TGCGCCAGCAGCATCGCCGGGACTAGCGGGAGAAACAATGAGCAGTTCTTC.

There are many counts of this clonotype. The chain employs TRBV20-1 and TRBJ2-3; either TRBD1 or TRBD2 may supply D (5 bases each). The V end lost 4 bases, the J end lost 7 bases, and 15 bases lay between the germline ends. CDR3 length: 13 residues. The V gene's germline CDR1 is DFQATT and CDR2 SNEGSKA (reference sequence). DNA of the CDR3: TGCAGTGCTACTGGTCGGGACGTGAATACGCAGTATTTT. This gives the protein CSATGRDVNTQYF.

This clonotype was detected ten times or more. The V call is TRBV12-3 or TRBV12-4, the J call TRBJ2-2; D perhaps matches TRBD2 (5 bases). V was cut by 7 bases and J by 0 bases, with 9 bases left in between. The CDR3 is 14 amino acids. This CDR3 is CASKPGSNTGELFF. CDR3 coding DNA: TGTGCCAGCAAGCCGGGGTCGAACACCGGGGAGCTGTTTTTT.

This clonotype was picked up a small number of times. V and J are TRBV20-1 and TRBJ2-3, with a possible D match to TRBD2 (5 bases). The CDR3 totals 14 residues. Trimming left V 3 bases short and J 6 bases short, with 16 bases between. CDR1 and CDR2 from the germline V gene are DFQATT and SNEGSKA (reference sequence). This chain's CDR3 is CSASPPERADTQYF. Here the CDR3 DNA reads TGCAGTGCTAGCCCACCTGAGAGGGCGGATACGCAGTATTTT.

The chain uses TRBV4-1 and TRBJ1-5; D possibly corresponds to TRBD1 (5 bases). The CDR3 runs to 15 residues. The V and J ends lost 3 bases and 4 bases respectively, with 13 bases between them. The germline V gene has CDR1 MGHRA and CDR2 YSYEKL. The CDR3 DNA reads as TGCGCCAGCAGCCACCGGGACGGACCGAATCAGCCCCAGCATTTT. Protein product: CASSHRDGPNQPQHF.

This clonotype was observed once. A read error may explain this, as a much larger clone is one base away. V and J are TRBV5-1 and TRBJ2-5, with a possible D match to TRBD2 (6 bases). Germline CDR1 and CDR2: SGHRS and YFSETQ. This CDR3 is built from 13 residues. CDR3 in amino acids: CARSLTSLETQYF. As DNA, the CDR3 is TGCGCCAGAAGCTTGACTAGTTTGGAGACCCAGTACTTC.

This clonotype was counted only a few times. CDR3: CASSLGPSGIYEQYF. The DNA for the CDR3 is TGTGCCAGCAGTTTAGGCCCTAGTGGAATTTACGAGCAGTACTTC. This chain uses TRBV28 with TRBJ2-7; D unclear. Germline lookup yields CDR1 MDHEN and CDR2 SYDVKM. Trimming shortened V by 2 bases and J by 4 bases, and 15 bases separated the two germline ends. This CDR3 is 15 amino acids long.

The V and J genes are TRBV10-1 and TRBJ2-2; 10 bases match TRBD2. The trim removed 2 bases at V and 4 bases at J, leaving 7 bases unmatched. The CDR3 totals 17 residues. Germline CDR1 is WNHNN and CDR2 is SYGVQD (reference sequence). The CDR3 loop is CASSEGSGRMRTGELFF. As DNA, the CDR3 is TGCGCCAGCAGTGAGGGTAGCGGGAGGATGCGCACCGGGGAGCTGTTTTTT.

This rearrangement joins TRBV20-1 to TRBJ2-7, with 8 bases fitting TRBD1. The ends lost 0 bases at V and 2 bases at J; junction bases unmatched: 3. The CDR3 is 14 residues long. The germline V gene encodes CDR1 DFQATT and CDR2 SNEGSKA (reference sequence). The CDR3 spells CSARDRTGTYEQYF. The CDR3 DNA reads as TGCAGTGCTAGAGACCGGACAGGGACCTACGAGCAGTACTTC.

This clonotype was detected a few times. The V gene is TRBV7-9, the J gene TRBJ2-2, with 9 bases lining up with TRBD1. V shed 5 bases, J shed 5 bases, and the junction held 6 bases outside the gene matches. The CDR3 has 15 amino acids. Germline assignment: CDR1 SEHNR and CDR2 FQNEAQ (reference sequence). The CDR3 nucleotides read TGTGCCAGCAGCGCTTGGGACAGGGTAACCGGGGAGCTGTTTTTT. Translation gives CASSAWDRVTGELFF.

There are a few counts of this clonotype. The J gene is TRBJ2-1, the V gene TRBV5-1; 7 nucleotides match TRBD2. Germline CDR1 SGHRS, CDR2 YFSETQ. V shed 4 bases, J shed 4 bases, and the junction held 8 bases outside the gene matches. This CDR3 region has 15 residues. The DNA for the CDR3 is TGCGCCAGCAGCCCCGGGACTACCATTTACAATGAGCAGTTCTTC. It specifies CASSPGTTIYNEQFF.

The chain employs TRBV12-3 or TRBV12-4 and TRBJ2-3, with 12 bases fitting TRBD2. The CDR3 is 20 residues long. V lost 6 bases and J lost 5; bases outside the gene matches: 21. The CDR3 sequence: CASSWDLRLAGVTEVDTQYF. The CDR3 DNA reads TGTGCCAGCAGCTGGGACCTACGACTAGCGGGAGTGACTGAAGTAGATACGCAGTATTTT.

The chain joins TRBV20-1 to TRBJ2-3; TRBD2 might be the D (6 bases). CDR1 DFQATT and CDR2 SNEGSKA come from the germline V gene (reference sequence). There are 14 residues in the CDR3. V gave up 1 base and J gave up 3 bases, with 11 bases separating them. The CDR3 sequence: CSARGRARTDTQYF. The CDR3 DNA reads as TGCAGTGCTAGAGGGAGGGCCAGGACAGATACGCAGTATTTT.

This clonotype was observed a few times. V is TRBV20-1 and J is TRBJ1-6, with 10 bases matching TRBD1. The germline V gene encodes CDR1 DFQATT and CDR2 SNEGSKA (reference sequence). After removal of 1 base from V and 7 bases from J, the junction contained 1 base not matched to a gene. The CDR3 contains 14 residues. The CDR3: CSARGTGGNSPLHF. The CDR3 DNA follows: TGCAGTGCTAGAGGGACAGGGGGAAATTCACCCCTCCACTTT.

This clonotype was seen ten or more times. The V and J genes are TRBV20-1 and TRBJ2-5; D call uncertain. The V gene's germline CDR1 is DFQATT and CDR2 SNEGSKA (reference sequence). The CDR3 consists of 11 residues. Trimming took 3 bases from V and 0 from J, leaving 2 bases between them. The CDR3 coding sequence is TGCAGTGCTAGGCACCAAGAGACCCAGTACTTC. It specifies CSARHQETQYF.

The chain uses TRBV5-1 and TRBJ2-7, with 9 bases that match TRBD1. The CDR3 is 16 residues long. The germline CDR1 and CDR2 sequences are SGHRS and YFSETQ. V dropped 6 bases and J dropped 0; count of bases not matched to a gene: 10. The CDR3 DNA is TGCGCCAGCACCCGGGCCGGGACAGGGTACTCCTACGAGCAGTACTTC. Amino acid sequence: CASTRAGTGYSYEQYF.

This clonotype came up a few times. V and J are TRBV5-1 and TRBJ2-5, with D perhaps TRBD2 (6 bases). Trimming left V 0 bases short and J 0 bases short, with 9 bases between. This CDR3 is built from 15 residues. Looked up from germline, CDR1 is SGHRS and CDR2 is YFSETQ. CDR3 amino acids: CASSLDGGHQETQYF. In nucleotides, the CDR3 is TGCGCCAGCAGCTTGGACGGGGGTCACCAAGAGACCCAGTACTTC.

The table lists this clonotype with a few counts. This rearrangement joins TRBV7-2 to TRBJ1-5; D gene ambiguous. Per the germline V gene, CDR1 is SGHTA and CDR2 is FQGNSA. CDR3 size: 15 residues. Trimming took off 3 bases at V and 0 bases at J, with 9 bases between the two ends. The DNA of the CDR3 is TGTGCCAGCAGCTTTTCGTCGTATAGCAATCAGCCCCAGCATTTT. Translating it yields CASSFSSYSNQPQHF.

There are a few counts of this clonotype. The CDR3 here is CASSSPRGQGFNGYTF. The CDR3 nucleotides read TGTGCCAGCAGCTCCCCGAGGGGACAGGGATTCAATGGCTACACCTTC. The V gene is TRBV7-9, the J gene TRBJ1-2; 9 nucleotides agree with TRBD1. The CDR3 runs to 16 residues. CDR1 is SEHNR and CDR2 is FQNEAQ in the germline V gene (reference sequence). Germline trimming cut 4 bases from V and 6 bases from J; bases unmatched to any gene: 12. Supplemented by reference TRBV7-9 and TRBJ1-2, the full variable domain reads DTGVSQNPRHKITKRGQNVTFRCDPISEHNRLYWYRQTLGQGPEFLTYFQNEAQLEKSRLLSDRFSAERPKGSFSTLEIQRTEQGDSAMYLCASSSPRGQGFNGYTFGSGTRLTVV.

The rearrangement links TRBV12-3 or TRBV12-4 to TRBJ1-5; D is unclear. The CDR3 totals 14 residues. V was clipped by 3 bases and J by 6 bases, with 12 bases between them. The CDR3 region has the DNA TGTGCCAGCAGTTTCTGGCCCGGGGTTCAGCCCCAGCATTTT. This encodes CASSFWPGVQPQHF.

This clonotype was counted ten times or more. The chain joins TRBV7-2 to TRBJ1-1, with D unclear. Germline CDR1 and CDR2: SGHTA and FQGNSA. The V and J ends lost 2 bases and 1 base respectively, with 8 bases between them. The CDR3 runs to 14 residues. The chain's CDR3 is CASSLSPGNTEAFF. CDR3 DNA sequence: TGTGCCAGCAGCTTAAGTCCGGGGAACACTGAAGCTTTCTTT. The whole variable domain, remainder taken from reference TRBV7-2 and TRBJ1-1, is GAGVSQSPSNKVTEKGKDVELRCDPISGHTALYWYRQSLGQGLEFLIYFQGNSAPDKSGLPSDRFSAERTGGSVSTLTIQRTQQEDSAVYLCASSLSPGNTEAFFGQGTRLTVV.

This clonotype was seen only a few times. CDR3 in amino acids: CASSPRDAILEQFF. CDR3 DNA sequence: TGTGCCAGCAGCCCACGGGACGCCATACTCGAGCAGTTCTTC. V usage is TRBV11-1 and J usage is TRBJ2-1, with D perhaps TRBD1 or TRBD2 (5 bases each). CDR1 and CDR2 from the germline V gene are SGHAT and FQDESV (reference sequence). V lost 5 bases, J lost 10 bases, and 18 bases lay in between. The CDR3 is made up of 14 amino acids.

The rearrangement links TRBV20-1 to TRBJ1-5; TRBD1 is a possible D gene (5 bases). The CDR3 totals 16 residues. Germline V gives CDR1 DFQATT, CDR2 SNEGSKA (reference sequence). The V end was cut by 4 bases, the J end by 0 bases, with 16 bases between. CDR3 region: CSAKGRARNSNQPQHF. The CDR3 DNA reads TGCAGTGCTAAGGGGAGGGCTCGGAATAGCAATCAGCCCCAGCATTTT.

The chain combines TRBV4-2 with TRBJ1-1; 7 positions match TRBD1. The CDR3 is made up of 14 amino acids. Losses at the gene ends were 0 bases for V and 6 bases for J; bases not matched to a gene: 4. Germline CDR1 is LGHNA and CDR2 is YNFKEQ. The CDR3 sequence is CASSQEGQRAEAFF. The CDR3 coding sequence is TGTGCCAGCAGCCAAGAGGGACAGAGGGCTGAAGCTTTCTTT.